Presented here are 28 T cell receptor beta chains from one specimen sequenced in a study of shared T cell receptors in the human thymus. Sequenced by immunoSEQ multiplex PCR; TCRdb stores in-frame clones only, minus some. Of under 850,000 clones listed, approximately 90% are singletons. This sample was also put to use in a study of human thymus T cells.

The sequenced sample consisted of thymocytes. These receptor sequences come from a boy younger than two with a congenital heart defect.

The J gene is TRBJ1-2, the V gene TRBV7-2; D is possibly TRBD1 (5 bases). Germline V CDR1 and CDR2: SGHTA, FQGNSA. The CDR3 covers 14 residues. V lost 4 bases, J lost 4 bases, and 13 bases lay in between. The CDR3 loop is CASSSGRQGYGYTF. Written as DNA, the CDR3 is TGTGCCAGCAGCTCCGGGAGGCAGGGCTATGGCTACACCTTC. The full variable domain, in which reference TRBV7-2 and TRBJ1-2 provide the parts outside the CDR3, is GAGVSQSPSNKVTEKGKDVELRCDPISGHTALYWYRQSLGQGLEFLIYFQGNSAPDKSGLPSDRFSAERTGGSVSTLTIQRTQQEDSAVYLCASSSGRQGYGYTFGSGTRLTVV.

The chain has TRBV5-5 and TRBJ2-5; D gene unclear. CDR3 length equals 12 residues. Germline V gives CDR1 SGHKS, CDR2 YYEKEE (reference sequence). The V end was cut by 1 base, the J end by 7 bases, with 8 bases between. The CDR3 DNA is TGTGCCAGCAGCTTGCATTCAGGGACCCAGTACTTC. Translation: CASSLHSGTQYF.

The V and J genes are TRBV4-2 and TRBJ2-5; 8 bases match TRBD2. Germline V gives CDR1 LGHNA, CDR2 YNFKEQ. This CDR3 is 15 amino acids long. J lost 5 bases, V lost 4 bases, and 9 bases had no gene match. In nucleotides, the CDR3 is TGTGCCAGCAGCCCCGGGGCGGGAGGACCGGAGACCCAGTACTTC. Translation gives CASSPGAGGPETQYF.

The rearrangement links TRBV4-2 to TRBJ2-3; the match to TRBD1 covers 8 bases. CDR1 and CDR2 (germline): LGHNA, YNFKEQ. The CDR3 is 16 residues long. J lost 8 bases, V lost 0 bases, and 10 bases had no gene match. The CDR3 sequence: CASSQDTGQGGGTQYF. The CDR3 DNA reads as TGTGCCAGCAGCCAAGATACAGGACAGGGAGGAGGTACGCAGTATTTT.

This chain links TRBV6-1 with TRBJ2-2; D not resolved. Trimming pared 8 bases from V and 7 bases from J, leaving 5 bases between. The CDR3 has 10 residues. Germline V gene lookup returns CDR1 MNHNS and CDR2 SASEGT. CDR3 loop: CASSRGELFF. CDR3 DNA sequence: TGTGCCAGCTCCCGCGGGGAGCTGTTTTTT.

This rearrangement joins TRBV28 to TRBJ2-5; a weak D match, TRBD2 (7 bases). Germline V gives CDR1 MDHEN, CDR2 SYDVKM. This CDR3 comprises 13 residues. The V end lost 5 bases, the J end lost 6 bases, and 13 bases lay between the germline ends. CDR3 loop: CASSPGRGKTQYF. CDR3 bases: TGTGCCAGCAGTCCGGGGAGGGGGAAGACCCAGTACTTC.

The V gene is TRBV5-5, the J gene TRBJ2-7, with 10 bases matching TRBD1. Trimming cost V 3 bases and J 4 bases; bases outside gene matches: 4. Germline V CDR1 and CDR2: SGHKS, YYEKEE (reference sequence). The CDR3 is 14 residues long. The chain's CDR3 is CASSWDRGKYEQYF. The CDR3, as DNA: TGTGCCAGCAGCTGGGACAGGGGAAAGTACGAGCAGTACTTC.

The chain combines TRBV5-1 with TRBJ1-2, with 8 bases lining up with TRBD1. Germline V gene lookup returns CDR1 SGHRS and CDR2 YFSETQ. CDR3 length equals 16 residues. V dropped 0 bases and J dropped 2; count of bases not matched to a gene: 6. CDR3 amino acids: CASSLDKDRENYGYTF. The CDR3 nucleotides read TGCGCCAGCAGCTTGGACAAGGACAGGGAGAACTATGGCTACACCTTC. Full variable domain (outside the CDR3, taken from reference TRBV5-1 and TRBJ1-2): KAGVTQTPRYLIKTRGQQVTLSCSPISGHRSVSWYQQTPGQGLQFLFEYFSETQRNKGNFPGRFSGRQFSNSRSEMNVSTLELGDSALYLCASSLDKDRENYGYTFGSGTRLTVV.

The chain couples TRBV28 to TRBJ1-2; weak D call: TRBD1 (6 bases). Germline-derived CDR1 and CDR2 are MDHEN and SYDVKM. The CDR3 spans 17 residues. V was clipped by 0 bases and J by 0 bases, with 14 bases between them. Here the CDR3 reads CASSLCTVDSTNYGYTF. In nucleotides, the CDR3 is TGTGCCAGCAGTTTATGTACGGTGGACAGCACTAACTATGGCTACACCTTC.

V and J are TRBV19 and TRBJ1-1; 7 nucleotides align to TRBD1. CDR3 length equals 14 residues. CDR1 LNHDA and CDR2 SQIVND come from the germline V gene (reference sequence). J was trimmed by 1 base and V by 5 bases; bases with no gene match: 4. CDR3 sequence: CASSARQGNTEAFF. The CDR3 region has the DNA TGTGCCAGTAGTGCCCGACAGGGGAACACTGAAGCTTTCTTT.

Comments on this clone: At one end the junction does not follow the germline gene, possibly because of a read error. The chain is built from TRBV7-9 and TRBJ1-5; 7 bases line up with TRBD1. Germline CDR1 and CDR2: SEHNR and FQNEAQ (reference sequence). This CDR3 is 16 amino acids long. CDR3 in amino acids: CASGLGGQSSTQPQHF. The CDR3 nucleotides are TGTGCCAGCGGCTTGGGGGGACAGTCATCGACTCAGCCCCAGCATTTT.

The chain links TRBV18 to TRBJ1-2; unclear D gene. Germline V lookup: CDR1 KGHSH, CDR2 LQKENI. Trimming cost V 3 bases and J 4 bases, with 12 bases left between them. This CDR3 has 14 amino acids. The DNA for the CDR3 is TGTGCCAGCTCACCCGAATCTTTACTCTATGGCTACACCTTC. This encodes CASSPESLLYGYTF.

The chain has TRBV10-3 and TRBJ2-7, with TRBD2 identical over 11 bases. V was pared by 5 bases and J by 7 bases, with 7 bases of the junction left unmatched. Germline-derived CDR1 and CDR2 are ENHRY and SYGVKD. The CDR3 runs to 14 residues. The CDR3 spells CAISPSGRKGEQYF. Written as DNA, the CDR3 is TGTGCCATCAGTCCTAGCGGGAGGAAGGGAGAGCAGTACTTC.

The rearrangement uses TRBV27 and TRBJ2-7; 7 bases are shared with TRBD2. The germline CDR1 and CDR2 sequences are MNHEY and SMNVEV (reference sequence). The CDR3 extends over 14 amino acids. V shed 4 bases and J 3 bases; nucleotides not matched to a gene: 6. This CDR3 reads CASSSWGLYYEQYF. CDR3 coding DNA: TGTGCCAGCAGTTCTTGGGGACTATACTACGAGCAGTACTTC.

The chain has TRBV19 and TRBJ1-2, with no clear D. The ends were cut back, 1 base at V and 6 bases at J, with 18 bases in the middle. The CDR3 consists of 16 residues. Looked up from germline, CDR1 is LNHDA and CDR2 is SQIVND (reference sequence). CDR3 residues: CASSIAINQPRHGYTF. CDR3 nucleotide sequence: TGTGCCAGTAGTATAGCAATTAATCAACCCAGGCATGGCTACACCTTC.

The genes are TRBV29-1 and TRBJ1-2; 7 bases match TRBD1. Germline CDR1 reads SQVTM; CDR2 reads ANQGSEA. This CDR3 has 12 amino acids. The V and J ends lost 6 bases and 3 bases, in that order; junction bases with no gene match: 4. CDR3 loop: CSVDRDDYGYTF. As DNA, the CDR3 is TGCAGCGTCGACAGGGATGACTATGGCTACACCTTC.

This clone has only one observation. The CDR3 is CASYREGGDYYGYTF. In DNA form, the CDR3 reads TGTGCCAGCTACCGCGAGGGGGGGGACTACTATGGCTACACCTTC. V and J are TRBV18 and TRBJ1-2; D may be TRBD1 (6 bases). Germline CDR1 is KGHSH and CDR2 is LQKENI. This CDR3 is 15 amino acids long. The germline V and J ends were trimmed by 7 bases and 3 bases, with 18 bases remaining between them.

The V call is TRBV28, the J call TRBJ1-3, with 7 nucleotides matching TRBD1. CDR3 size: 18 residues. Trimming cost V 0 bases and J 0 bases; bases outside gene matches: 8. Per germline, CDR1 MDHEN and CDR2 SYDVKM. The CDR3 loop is CASSLCEGQSRSGNTIYF. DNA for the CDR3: TGTGCCAGCAGTTTATGCGAGGGACAGAGTCGCTCTGGAAACACCATATATTTT.

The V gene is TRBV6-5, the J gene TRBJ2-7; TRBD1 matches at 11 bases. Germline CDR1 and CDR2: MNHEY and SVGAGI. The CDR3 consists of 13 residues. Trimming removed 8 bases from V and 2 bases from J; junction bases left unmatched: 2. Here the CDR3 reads CASRGQGAYEQYF. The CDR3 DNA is TGTGCCAGCCGGGGACAGGGGGCCTACGAGCAGTACTTC.

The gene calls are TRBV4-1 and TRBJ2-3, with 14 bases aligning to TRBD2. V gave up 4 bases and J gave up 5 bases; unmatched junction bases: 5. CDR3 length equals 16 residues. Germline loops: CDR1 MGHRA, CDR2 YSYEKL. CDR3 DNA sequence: TGCGCCAGCAGCCTAAGGGGGACTAGCGGGAGAGATACGCAGTATTTT. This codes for CASSLRGTSGRDTQYF.

CDR3 sequence: CASSLQRAYSYEQYF. The CDR3 DNA sequence: TGTGCCAGCAGTTTACAGCGGGCCTACTCCTACGAGCAGTACTTC. The genes are TRBV28 and TRBJ2-7; D is possibly TRBD2 (6 bases). The ends were cut back, 2 bases at V and 0 bases at J, with 11 bases in the middle. This CDR3 has 15 amino acids. Germline V gene sequence: CDR1 MDHEN, CDR2 SYDVKM. The complete variable domain, with remaining parts taken from reference TRBV28 and TRBJ2-7, reads DVKVTQSSRYLVKRTGEKVFLECVQDMDHENMFWYRQDPGLGLRLIYFSYDVKMKEKGDIPEGYSVSREKKERFSLILESASTNQTSMYLCASSLQRAYSYEQYFGPGTRLTVT.

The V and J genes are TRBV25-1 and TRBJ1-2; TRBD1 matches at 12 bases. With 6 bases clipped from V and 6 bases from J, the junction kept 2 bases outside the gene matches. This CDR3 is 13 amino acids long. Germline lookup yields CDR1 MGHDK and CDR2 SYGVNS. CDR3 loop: CASRGTGGNGYTF. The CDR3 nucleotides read TGTGCCAGCAGGGGGACAGGGGGCAATGGCTACACCTTC.

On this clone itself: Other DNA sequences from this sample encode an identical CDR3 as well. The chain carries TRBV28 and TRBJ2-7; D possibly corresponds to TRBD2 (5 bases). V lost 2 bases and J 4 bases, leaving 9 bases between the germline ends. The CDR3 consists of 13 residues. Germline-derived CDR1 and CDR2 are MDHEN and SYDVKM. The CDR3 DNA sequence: TGTGCCAGCAGTTTAGGCGGGTCTTACGAGCAGTACTTC. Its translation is CASSLGGSYEQYF. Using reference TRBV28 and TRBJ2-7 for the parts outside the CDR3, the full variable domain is DVKVTQSSRYLVKRTGEKVFLECVQDMDHENMFWYRQDPGLGLRLIYFSYDVKMKEKGDIPEGYSVSREKKERFSLILESASTNQTSMYLCASSLGGSYEQYFGPGTRLTVT.

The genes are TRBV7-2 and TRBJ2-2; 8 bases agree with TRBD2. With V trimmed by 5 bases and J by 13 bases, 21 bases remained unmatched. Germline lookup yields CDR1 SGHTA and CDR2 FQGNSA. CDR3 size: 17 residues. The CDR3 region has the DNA TGTGCCAGCAGCCCAGGTGGCGGACTAGCTGGGGGAGTGGTGCTGTTTTTT. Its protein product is CASSPGGGLAGGVVLFF.

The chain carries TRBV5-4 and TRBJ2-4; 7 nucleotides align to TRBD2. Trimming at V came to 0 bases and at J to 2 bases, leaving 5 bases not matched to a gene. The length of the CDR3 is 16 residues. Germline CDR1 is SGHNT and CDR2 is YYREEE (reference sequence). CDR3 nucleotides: TGTGCCAGCAGCTTGGATGGGGGAGGGTCCAAAAACATTCAGTACTTC. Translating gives CASSLDGGGSKNIQYF.

In DNA, the CDR3 is TGTGCCAGCAGTCTAGGCAGGGGGCTCGGCACTGAAGCTTTCTTT. This gives the protein CASSLGRGLGTEAFF. The chain links TRBV28 to TRBJ1-1, with 8 bases matching TRBD1. Germline CDR1 and CDR2: MDHEN and SYDVKM. The CDR3 is 15 amino acids. The ends lost 5 bases at V and 4 bases at J; junction bases unmatched: 9.

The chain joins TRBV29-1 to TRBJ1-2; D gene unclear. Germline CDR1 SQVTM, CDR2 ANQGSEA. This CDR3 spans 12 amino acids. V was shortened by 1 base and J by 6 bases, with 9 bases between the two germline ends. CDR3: CSVEGQAHGYTF. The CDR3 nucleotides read TGCAGCGTTGAAGGGCAGGCCCATGGCTACACCTTC.

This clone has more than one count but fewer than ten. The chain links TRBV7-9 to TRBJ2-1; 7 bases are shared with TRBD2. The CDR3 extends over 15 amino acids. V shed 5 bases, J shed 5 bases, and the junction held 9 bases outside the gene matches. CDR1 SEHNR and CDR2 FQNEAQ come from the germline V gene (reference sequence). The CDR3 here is CASSPRGEGHNEQFF. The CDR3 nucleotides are TGTGCCAGCAGCCCCCGTGGGGAGGGGCACAATGAGCAGTTCTTC.